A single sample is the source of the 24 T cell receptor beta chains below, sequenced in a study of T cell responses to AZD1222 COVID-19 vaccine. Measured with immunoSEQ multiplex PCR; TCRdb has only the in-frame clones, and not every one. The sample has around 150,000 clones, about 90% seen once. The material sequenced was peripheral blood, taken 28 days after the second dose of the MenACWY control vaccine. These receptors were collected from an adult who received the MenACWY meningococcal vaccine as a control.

CDR3 in amino acids: CASSPGTGAYEQYF. As DNA, the CDR3 is TGTGCCAGCTCACCCGGGACAGGAGCCTACGAGCAGTACTTC. The chain recombines TRBV18 with TRBJ2-7; 8 nucleotides align to TRBD1. The CDR3 extends over 14 amino acids. The germline V gene encodes CDR1 KGHSH and CDR2 LQKENI. The junction had 3 bases not matched to a gene; V was cut back by 3 bases and J by 2 bases.

In nucleotides, the CDR3 is TGTGCCAGCAGGGCTGGGGCGAACACCGGGGAGCTGTTTTTT. Translated: CASRAGANTGELFF. This chain joins TRBV28 and TRBJ2-2; no clear D gene. This CDR3 region has 14 residues. The germline V gene has CDR1 MDHEN and CDR2 SYDVKM. The germline V and J ends were trimmed by 6 bases and 0 bases, with 8 bases remaining between them.

The DNA for the CDR3 is TGTGCCAGCAGTTTACTAGCGGATACGCAGTATTTT. Translating gives CASSLLADTQYF. The genes are TRBV28 and TRBJ2-3; maybe TRBD2 (6 bases). The CDR3 has 12 residues. Between the trimmed V and J ends, which lost 2 bases and 6 bases, there was a span of 6 bases. Germline CDR1 is MDHEN and CDR2 is SYDVKM. The full variable domain, with the rest looked up from reference TRBV28 and TRBJ2-3, is DVKVTQSSRYLVKRTGEKVFLECVQDMDHENMFWYRQDPGLGLRLIYFSYDVKMKEKGDIPEGYSVSREKKERFSLILESASTNQTSMYLCASSLLADTQYFGPGTRLTVL.

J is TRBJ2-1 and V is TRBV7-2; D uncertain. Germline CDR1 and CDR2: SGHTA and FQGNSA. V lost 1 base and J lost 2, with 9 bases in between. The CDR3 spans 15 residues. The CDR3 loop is CASSLVSSPYNEQFF. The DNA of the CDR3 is TGTGCCAGCAGCTTAGTTTCCAGCCCCTACAATGAGCAGTTCTTC.

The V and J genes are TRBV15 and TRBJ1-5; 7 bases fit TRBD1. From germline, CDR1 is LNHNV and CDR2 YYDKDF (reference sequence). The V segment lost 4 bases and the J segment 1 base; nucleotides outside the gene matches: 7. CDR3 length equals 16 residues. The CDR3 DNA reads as TGTGCCACCAGCAAAATCGGACAGGTCAGCAATCAGCCCCAGCATTTT. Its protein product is CATSKIGQVSNQPQHF.

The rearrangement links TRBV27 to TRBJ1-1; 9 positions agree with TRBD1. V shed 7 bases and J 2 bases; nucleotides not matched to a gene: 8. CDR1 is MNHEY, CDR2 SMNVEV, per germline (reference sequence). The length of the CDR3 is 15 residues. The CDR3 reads CASTPWGQGNTEAFF. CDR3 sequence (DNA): TGTGCCAGCACCCCTTGGGGACAGGGAAACACTGAAGCTTTCTTT.

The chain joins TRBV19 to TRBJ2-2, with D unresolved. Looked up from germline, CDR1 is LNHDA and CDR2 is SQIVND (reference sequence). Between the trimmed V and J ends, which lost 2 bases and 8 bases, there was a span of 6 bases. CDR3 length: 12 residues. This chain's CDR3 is CASSIIKGELFF. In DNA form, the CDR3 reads TGTGCCAGTAGTATAATAAAAGGGGAGCTGTTTTTT.

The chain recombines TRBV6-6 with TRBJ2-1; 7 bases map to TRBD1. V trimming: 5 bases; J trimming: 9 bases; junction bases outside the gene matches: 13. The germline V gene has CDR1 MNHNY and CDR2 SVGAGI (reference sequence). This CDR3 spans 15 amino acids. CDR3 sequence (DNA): TGTGCCAGCAGTCGGACAGGACCCAGTAATGGTGAGCAGTTCTTC. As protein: CASSRTGPSNGEQFF.

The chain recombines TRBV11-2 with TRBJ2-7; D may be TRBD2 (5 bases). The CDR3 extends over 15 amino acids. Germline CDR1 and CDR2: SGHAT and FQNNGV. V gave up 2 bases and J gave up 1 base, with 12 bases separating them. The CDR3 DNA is TGTGCCAGCAGCTTACCCGTGACTATATCCTACGAGCAGTACTTC. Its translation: CASSLPVTISYEQYF.

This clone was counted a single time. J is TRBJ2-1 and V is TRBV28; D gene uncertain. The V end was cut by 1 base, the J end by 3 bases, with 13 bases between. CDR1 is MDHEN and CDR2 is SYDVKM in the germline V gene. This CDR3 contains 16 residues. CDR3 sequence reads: CASSLFGLDNYNEQFF. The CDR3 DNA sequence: TGTGCCAGCAGTTTATTCGGGCTAGACAACTACAATGAGCAGTTCTTC.

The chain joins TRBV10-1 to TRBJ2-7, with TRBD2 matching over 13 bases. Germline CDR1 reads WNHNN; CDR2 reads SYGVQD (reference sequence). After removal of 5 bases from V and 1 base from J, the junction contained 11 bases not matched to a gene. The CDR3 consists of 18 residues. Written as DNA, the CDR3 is TGCGCCAGCAGTCTGAGCAGGGGACTAGCGGGACATTCCTACGAGCAGTACTTC. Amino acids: CASSLSRGLAGHSYEQYF.

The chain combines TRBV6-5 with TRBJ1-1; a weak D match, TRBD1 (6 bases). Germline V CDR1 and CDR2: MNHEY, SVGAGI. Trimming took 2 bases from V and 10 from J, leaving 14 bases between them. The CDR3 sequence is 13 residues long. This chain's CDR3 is CASSYHKVGGAFF. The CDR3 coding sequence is TGTGCCAGCAGTTACCACAAGGTAGGGGGAGCTTTCTTT.

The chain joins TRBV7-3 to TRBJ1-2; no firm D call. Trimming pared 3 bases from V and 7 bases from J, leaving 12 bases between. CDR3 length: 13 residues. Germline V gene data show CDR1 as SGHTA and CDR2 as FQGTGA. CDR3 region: CASSFDPSSGYTF. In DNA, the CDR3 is TGTGCCAGCAGCTTCGACCCTTCCTCTGGCTACACCTTC.

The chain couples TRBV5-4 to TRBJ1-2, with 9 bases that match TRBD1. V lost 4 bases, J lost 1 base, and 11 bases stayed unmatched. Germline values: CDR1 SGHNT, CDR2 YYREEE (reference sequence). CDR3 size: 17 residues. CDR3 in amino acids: CASSRGDRDRDNYGYTF. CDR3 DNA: TGTGCCAGCAGCCGCGGCGATAGGGACAGGGATAACTATGGCTACACCTTC.

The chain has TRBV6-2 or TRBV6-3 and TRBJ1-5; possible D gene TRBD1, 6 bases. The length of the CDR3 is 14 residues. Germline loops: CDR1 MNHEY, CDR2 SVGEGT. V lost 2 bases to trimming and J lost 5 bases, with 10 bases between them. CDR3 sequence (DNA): TGTGCCAGCAGTTACACAGGGTCAGATCAGCCCCAGCATTTT. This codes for CASSYTGSDQPQHF.

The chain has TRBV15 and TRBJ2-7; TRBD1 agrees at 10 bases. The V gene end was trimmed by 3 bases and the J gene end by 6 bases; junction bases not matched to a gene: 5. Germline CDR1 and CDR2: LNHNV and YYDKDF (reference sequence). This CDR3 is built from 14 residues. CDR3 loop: CATSRDRGKFEQYF. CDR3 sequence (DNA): TGTGCCACCAGCAGGGACAGGGGGAAGTTCGAGCAGTACTTC.

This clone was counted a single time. DNA of the CDR3: TGTGCCACCAGTGAGTCGGACAGGGAAGAGACCCAGTACTTC. Its translation: CATSESDREETQYF. This rearrangement joins TRBV24-1 to TRBJ2-5; the match to TRBD1 covers 8 bases. Germline V gene data show CDR1 as KGHDR and CDR2 as SFDVKD. V shed 4 bases, J shed 3 bases, and the junction held 3 bases outside the gene matches. This CDR3 has 14 residues.

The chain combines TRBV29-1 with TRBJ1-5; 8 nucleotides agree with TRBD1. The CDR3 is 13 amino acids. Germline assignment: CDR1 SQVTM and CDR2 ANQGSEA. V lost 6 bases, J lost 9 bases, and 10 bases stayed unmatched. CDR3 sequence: CSVLGTGGGPQHF. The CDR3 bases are TGCAGCGTACTCGGGACAGGTGGTGGGCCCCAGCATTTT.

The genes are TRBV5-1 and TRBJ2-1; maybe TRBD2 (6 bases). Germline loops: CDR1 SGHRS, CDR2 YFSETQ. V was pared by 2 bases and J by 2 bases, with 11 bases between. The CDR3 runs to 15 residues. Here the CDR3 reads CASSFGGYTYNEQFF. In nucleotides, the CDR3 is TGCGCCAGCAGCTTCGGGGGTTACACCTACAATGAGCAGTTCTTC.

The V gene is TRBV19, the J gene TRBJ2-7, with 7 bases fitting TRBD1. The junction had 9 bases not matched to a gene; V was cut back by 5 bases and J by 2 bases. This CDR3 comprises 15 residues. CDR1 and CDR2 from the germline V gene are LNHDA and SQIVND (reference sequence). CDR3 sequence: CASSPRGQGAYEQYF. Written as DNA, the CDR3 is TGTGCCAGTAGTCCTCGTGGGCAGGGGGCCTACGAGCAGTACTTC.

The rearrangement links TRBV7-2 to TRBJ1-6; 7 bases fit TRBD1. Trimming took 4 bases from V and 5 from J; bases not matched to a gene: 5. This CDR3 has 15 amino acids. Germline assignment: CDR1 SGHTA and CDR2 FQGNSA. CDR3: CASSWGDRDNSPLHF. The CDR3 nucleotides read TGTGCCAGCAGCTGGGGGGACAGAGATAATTCACCCCTCCACTTT.

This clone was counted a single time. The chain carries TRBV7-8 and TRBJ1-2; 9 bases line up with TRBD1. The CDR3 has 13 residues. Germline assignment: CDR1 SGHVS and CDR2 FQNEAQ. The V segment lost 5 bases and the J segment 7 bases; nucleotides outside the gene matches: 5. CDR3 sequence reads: CASSAPGQGGYTF. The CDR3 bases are TGTGCCAGCAGCGCCCCGGGACAGGGTGGCTACACCTTC.

The CDR3 sequence is CASSEDRGTLDTEAFF. For the CDR3, the DNA is TGTGCCAGCAGCGAGGACAGGGGTACCTTGGACACTGAAGCTTTCTTT. The chain links TRBV7-8 to TRBJ1-1, with 9 nucleotides matching TRBD1. J gave up 3 bases and V 5 bases, and 10 bases lay outside the gene matches. The CDR3 loop spans 16 amino acids. CDR1 and CDR2 from the germline V gene are SGHVS and FQNEAQ.

The CDR3, as DNA: TGTGCCAGCAGTTACTCCCAGGGGGCGAGCGGGAACACTGAAGCTTTCTTT. Encoded protein: CASSYSQGASGNTEAFF. V gene TRBV6-2 or TRBV6-3 combines with J gene TRBJ1-1; 8 nucleotides match TRBD1. CDR1 is MNHEY and CDR2 is SVGEGT in the germline V gene. The CDR3 sequence is 17 residues long. V shed 0 bases, J shed 1 base, and the junction held 7 bases outside the gene matches.